The entry below gives a single TCR beta chain sequence along with its context. These data come from a study of blood T cell repertoires in COVID-19. Turning to the study itself: Donors in the United States, Italy and Spain gave samples during acute or convalescent COVID-19.

Clones were sequenced by immunoSEQ multiplex PCR, and TCRdb holds only the in-frame ones, with some missing. The sample carries around 140,000 clones, more than 70% recorded once. CDR1 WSHSY and CDR2 SAAADI come from the germline V gene. After removal of 6 bases from V and 1 base from J, the junction contained 9 bases not matched to a gene. The CDR3 loop spans 16 amino acids. J is TRBJ2-3 and V is TRBV10-2; 8 bases are shared with TRBD2. The sequenced sample was peripheral blood. The TCR comes from an older woman with acute or convalescent COVID-19. The DNA for the CDR3 is TGCGCCAGCAGCGCCTGGACTAGCTTTGGCACAGATACGCAGTATTTT. Its protein product is CASSAWTSFGTDTQYF.